The 24 T cell receptor beta chains in this list originate from one sample, sequenced in a study of T cell repertoires in cytomegalovirus infection. TCRdb passed the reads through MiXCR, listing each CDR3 protein once. The sample records fewer than 550,000 distinct CDR3 sequences, around 27% being singletons. Material: PBMCs. The receptors derive from a human donor in good health (CMV status not recorded). Some clones in this sample may be carry-over from other donors' samples.

This clonotype was detected only a few times. The chain couples TRBV2 to TRBJ2-7; no clear D. CDR3 length: 12 amino acids. Per germline, CDR1 SNHLY and CDR2 FYNNEI. Trimming took off 9 bases at V and 3 bases at J, with 12 bases between the two ends. The CDR3 here is CASSQEYYEQYV. In DNA form, the CDR3 reads TGTGCCAGTAGTCAGGAGTACTACGAGCAGTACGTC.

V and J are TRBV5-8 and TRBJ2-5, with D unclear. Germline-derived CDR1 and CDR2 are SGHTS and YDEGEE. V shed 3 bases and J shed 5 bases, with 20 bases lying between them. The CDR3 covers 16 residues. CDR3 amino acids: CASSSYFTRGRETQYF. CDR3 DNA sequence: TGTGCCAGCAGCTCCTACTTCACTCGTGGTAGGGAGACCCAGTACTTC.

This clonotype was counted a few times. The chain uses TRBV4-1 and TRBJ1-2, with 8 bases lining up with TRBD1. This CDR3 is 14 amino acids long. V dropped 3 bases and J dropped 2; count of bases not matched to a gene: 2. CDR1 MGHRA and CDR2 YSYEKL come from the germline V gene. The CDR3 protein is CASSHRQGNYGYTF. CDR3 nucleotides: TGCGCCAGCAGCCACCGACAGGGGAACTATGGCTACACCTTC.

This clonotype was counted ten times or more. The genes are TRBV12-3 or TRBV12-4 and TRBJ2-1; D not certain. V gave up 3 bases and J gave up 10 bases, with 13 bases separating them. The CDR3 has 13 amino acids. This CDR3 reads CASSFGPGREQFF. The CDR3 DNA sequence: TGTGCCAGCAGTTTTGGTCCGGGTAGGGAGCAGTTCTTC.

This clonotype was seen only a few times. V gene TRBV12-5 combines with J gene TRBJ2-1; 8 bases match TRBD2. This CDR3 spans 13 amino acids. Germline V gene sequence: CDR1 LGHNT, CDR2 FRNRAP. The J segment lost 4 bases and the V segment lost 7 bases, leaving 3 bases of the junction unmatched. The CDR3 bases are TGTGCTAGTGAGATAGCGGGGTACAATGAGCAGTTCTTC. It encodes CASEIAGYNEQFF.

This clonotype was detected only a few times. The chain employs TRBV7-8 and TRBJ2-7; D uncertain. The CDR3 sequence is 15 residues long. Per germline, CDR1 SGHVS and CDR2 FQNEAQ. Trimming shortened V by 2 bases and J by 0 bases, and 11 bases separated the two germline ends. CDR3: CASSLSQERSYEQYF. The DNA for the CDR3 is TGTGCCAGCAGCTTATCGCAGGAACGCTCCTACGAGCAGTACTTC.

Note on this clonotype: At one of its ends the junction is not consistent with the germline gene, which may arise from a read error. The V and J genes are TRBV18 and TRBJ1-1; no clear D gene. The germline V gene encodes CDR1 KGHSH and CDR2 LQKENI. The CDR3 consists of 13 residues. CDR3 nucleotide sequence: TGTGCCAGCTCGCCAGGACTGAACACTGGAGCTTTCTTT. The encoded protein is CASSPGLNTGAFF. The variable domain in full, with the rest retrieved from reference TRBV18 and TRBJ1-1, is NAGVMQNPRHLVRRRGQEARLRCSPMKGHSHVYWYRQLPEEGLKFMVYLQKENIIDESGMPKERFSAEFPKEGPSILRIQQVVRGDSAAYFCASSPGLNTGAFFGQGTRLTVV.

This clonotype was seen ten or more times. This chain connects TRBV7-9 to TRBJ2-5; tentatively, D is TRBD1 (5 bases). The CDR3 length is 15 residues. Trimming cost V 5 bases and J 0 bases, with 13 bases left between them. The germline CDR1 and CDR2 sequences are SEHNR and FQNEAQ (reference sequence). The CDR3 nucleotides are TGTGCCAGCAGCATACAGGATTGGTACCAAGAGACCCAGTACTTC. This sequence encodes CASSIQDWYQETQYF.

The chain carries TRBV27 and TRBJ1-5; maybe TRBD1 (5 bases). CDR3 length: 16 residues. Germline V CDR1 and CDR2: MNHEY, SMNVEV (reference sequence). V gave up 2 bases and J gave up 7 bases, with 18 bases separating them. The CDR3 sequence: CASSLGVGQGGQPQHF. The CDR3, as DNA: TGTGCCAGCAGTTTAGGGGTTGGGCAGGGTGGCCAGCCCCAGCATTTT.

This clonotype came up many times. CDR3 in DNA: TGTGCCAGCAGCTTAGTTGGGAGGGTAGACACAGATACGCAGTATTTT. It translates to CASSLVGRVDTDTQYF. This rearrangement joins TRBV7-6 to TRBJ2-3, with 7 bases matching TRBD2. The CDR3 loop spans 16 amino acids. In germline, CDR1 is SGHVS, CDR2 FNYEAQ. The junction had 6 bases not matched to a gene; V was cut back by 1 base and J by 2 bases. The full variable domain, its missing parts supplied by reference TRBV7-6 and TRBJ2-3, is GAGVSQSPRYKVTKRGQDVALRCDPISGHVSLYWYRQALGQGPEFLTYFNYEAQQDKSGLPNDRFSAERPEGSISTLTIQRTEQRDSAMYRCASSLVGRVDTDTQYFGPGTRLTVL.

This clonotype has a handful of counts. The chain has TRBV28 and TRBJ2-7; 10 nucleotides align to TRBD1. CDR3 length equals 15 residues. Germline V gene data show CDR1 as MDHEN and CDR2 as SYDVKM. Trimming removed 7 bases from V and 3 bases from J; junction bases left unmatched: 9. The CDR3 DNA reads as TGTGCCAGCACCGGTCCGGGACAGGGGAGCTACGAGCAGTACTTC. This sequence encodes CASTGPGQGSYEQYF.

The chain joins TRBV7-9 to TRBJ2-1, with 11 bases lining up with TRBD2. Trimming took 5 bases from V and 4 from J; bases not matched to a gene: 7. This CDR3 is 16 amino acids long. Germline loops: CDR1 SEHNR, CDR2 FQNEAQ (reference sequence). The CDR3 coding sequence is TGTGCCAGCAGCCCCTTAGCGGGAGGGAGATACAATGAGCAGTTCTTC. The encoded protein is CASSPLAGGRYNEQFF.

Only a few counts were recorded for this clonotype. The chain carries TRBV6-2 or TRBV6-3 and TRBJ2-5; TRBD2 aligns across 13 bases. J gave up 3 bases and V 6 bases, and 13 bases lay outside the gene matches. CDR1 is MNHEY and CDR2 is SVGEGT in the germline V gene. The length of the CDR3 is 18 residues. For the CDR3, the DNA is TGTGCCAGCAGAAACAGACTAGCGGGAGGACGAACGAAAGAGACCCAGTACTTC. Protein sequence: CASRNRLAGGRTKETQYF.

In its sample, this clonotype was seen a few times. This chain connects TRBV20-1 to TRBJ1-4; perhaps TRBD1 as D (6 bases). Per germline, CDR1 DFQATT and CDR2 SNEGSKA (reference sequence). The CDR3 has 15 amino acids. The germline V and J ends were trimmed by 1 base and 6 bases, with 15 bases remaining between them. The chain's CDR3 is CSARGGADRDEKLFF. The CDR3 DNA is TGCAGTGCTAGAGGGGGGGCAGATCGGGATGAAAAACTGTTTTTT.

This clonotype showed up just a few times. The chain couples TRBV19 to TRBJ2-7; D is perhaps TRBD1 (6 bases). CDR1 is LNHDA, CDR2 SQIVND, per germline (reference sequence). CDR3 length equals 13 residues. The V and J ends lost 6 bases and 4 bases respectively, with 13 bases between them. CDR3 nucleotides: TGTGCCAGTAGCACGGACAGTTATTACGAGCAGTACTTC. As protein: CASSTDSYYEQYF.

In DNA form, the CDR3 reads TGTGCCAGCAGCGAGAGGGCTGCCCAAGGTTTAAATGAGCAGTTCTTC. The encoded protein is CASSERAAQGLNEQFF. The chain carries TRBV11-1 and TRBJ2-1; tentative D call: TRBD2 (5 bases). V lost 5 bases and J 7 bases, leaving 21 bases between the germline ends. CDR1 and CDR2 from the germline V gene are SGHAT and FQDESV (reference sequence). The CDR3 consists of 16 residues.

This clonotype was observed a handful of times. This sequence joins TRBV28 and TRBJ2-2, with TRBD2 matching 14 bases. Germline CDR1 and CDR2: MDHEN and SYDVKM. The CDR3 is made up of 16 amino acids. J was trimmed by 6 bases and V by 6 bases; bases with no gene match: 6. The DNA for the CDR3 is TGTGCCAGCAGCTTTGGACTAGCGGGAGGTGCCGGGGAGCTGTTTTTT. Its protein product is CASSFGLAGGAGELFF.

This rearrangement joins TRBV6-2 or TRBV6-3 to TRBJ1-1, with a tentative D call TRBD1 (6 bases). The V end was cut by 4 bases, the J end by 1 base, with 16 bases between. This CDR3 is 16 amino acids long. The germline CDR1 and CDR2 sequences are MNHEY and SVGEGT. The CDR3 DNA follows: TGTGCCAGCAGTTCGACTCTACAGGGACCGAACACTGAAGCTTTCTTT. Its protein is CASSSTLQGPNTEAFF.

This clonotype was seen a few times. This sequence joins TRBV12-5 and TRBJ2-2; 10 bases are a match to TRBD1. The CDR3 extends over 17 amino acids. Unmatched junction bases numbered 5, after V lost 1 base and J lost 3 bases. Germline V gene lookup returns CDR1 LGHNT and CDR2 FRNRAP. CDR3 nucleotide sequence: TGTGCTAGTGGTTTGGGGGACAGGGGCGTGTACACCGGGGAGCTGTTTTTT. This gives the protein CASGLGDRGVYTGELFF.

A remark on this clonotype: One base away lies a much larger clone, so this may be a sequencing read error. The gene calls are TRBV12-3 or TRBV12-4 and TRBJ1-6, with D unclear. CDR3 length: 15 amino acids. CDR3 sequence: CASSPVTQGYSPLYF. CDR3 in DNA: TGTGCCAGCAGTCCAGTAACCCAAGGTTATTCACCCCTCTACTTT.

There are a few counts of this clonotype. The CDR3 spells CASSFPRPLAGVYNEQFF. CDR3 nucleotide sequence: TGTGCCAGCAGTTTCCCTAGACCCCTAGCGGGAGTCTACAATGAGCAGTTCTTC. The rearrangement uses TRBV12-3 or TRBV12-4 and TRBJ2-1, with 10 positions matching TRBD2. Trimming at V came to 3 bases and at J to 3 bases, leaving 11 bases not matched to a gene. The CDR3 is made up of 18 amino acids.

This chain links TRBV5-1 with TRBJ2-5; 9 nucleotides line up with TRBD1. There are 15 residues in the CDR3. V shed 4 bases and J 3 bases; nucleotides not matched to a gene: 7. Germline CDR1 reads SGHRS; CDR2 reads YFSETQ. The CDR3 is CASSGGQGTEETQYF. The CDR3 region has the DNA TGCGCCAGCAGCGGGGGACAGGGTACGGAAGAGACCCAGTACTTC.

This clonotype came up a few times. This chain uses TRBV6-2 or TRBV6-3 with TRBJ2-7, with D uncertain. Germline assignment: CDR1 MNHEY and CDR2 SVGEGT. The CDR3 runs to 13 residues. V was clipped by 6 bases and J by 4 bases, with 13 bases between them. The CDR3 nucleotides are TGTGCCAGCAGGTCCGTGGGATTGTACGAGCAGTACTTC. It encodes CASRSVGLYEQYF.

This clonotype came up many times. J is TRBJ2-1 and V is TRBV4-1; 9 bases agree with TRBD2. Trimming cost V 4 bases and J 1 base; bases outside gene matches: 5. CDR1 and CDR2 (germline): MGHRA, YSYEKL. The CDR3 is 16 residues long. CDR3 in DNA: TGCGCCAGCAGCCGAGAGGGACTAGCTTCCTACAATGAGCAGTTCTTC. Translation: CASSREGLASYNEQFF.